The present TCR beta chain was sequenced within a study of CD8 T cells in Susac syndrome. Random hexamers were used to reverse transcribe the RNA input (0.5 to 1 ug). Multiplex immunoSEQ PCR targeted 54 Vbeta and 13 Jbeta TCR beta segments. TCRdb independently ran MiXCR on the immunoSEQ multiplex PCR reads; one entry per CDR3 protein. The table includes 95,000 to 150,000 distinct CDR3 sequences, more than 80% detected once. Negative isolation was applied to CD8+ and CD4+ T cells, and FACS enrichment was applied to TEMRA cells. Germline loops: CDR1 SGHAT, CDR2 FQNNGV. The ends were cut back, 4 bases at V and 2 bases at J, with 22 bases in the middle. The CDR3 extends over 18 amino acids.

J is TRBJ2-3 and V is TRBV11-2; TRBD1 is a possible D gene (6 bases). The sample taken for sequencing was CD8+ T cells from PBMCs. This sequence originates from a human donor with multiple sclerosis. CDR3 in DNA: TGTGCCAGCAGCTCCTTCCCGGACAGCTCCAAAATCACAGATACGCAGTATTTT. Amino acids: CASSSFPDSSKITDTQYF.